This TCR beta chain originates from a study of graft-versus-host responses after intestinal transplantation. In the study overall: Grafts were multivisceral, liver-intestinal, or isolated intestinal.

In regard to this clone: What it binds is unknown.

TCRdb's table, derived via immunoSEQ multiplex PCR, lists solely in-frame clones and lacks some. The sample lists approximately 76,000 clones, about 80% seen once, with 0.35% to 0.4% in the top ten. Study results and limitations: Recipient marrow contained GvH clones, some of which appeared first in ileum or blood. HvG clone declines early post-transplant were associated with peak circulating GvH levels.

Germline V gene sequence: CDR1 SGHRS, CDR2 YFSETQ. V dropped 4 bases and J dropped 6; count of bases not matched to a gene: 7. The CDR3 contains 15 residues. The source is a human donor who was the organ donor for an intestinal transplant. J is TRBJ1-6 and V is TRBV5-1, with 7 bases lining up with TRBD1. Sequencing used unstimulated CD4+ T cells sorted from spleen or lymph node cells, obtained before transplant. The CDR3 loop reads CASSQRTGFNSPLHF. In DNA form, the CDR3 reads TGCGCCAGCAGCCAGAGGACAGGCTTTAATTCACCCCTCCACTTT.